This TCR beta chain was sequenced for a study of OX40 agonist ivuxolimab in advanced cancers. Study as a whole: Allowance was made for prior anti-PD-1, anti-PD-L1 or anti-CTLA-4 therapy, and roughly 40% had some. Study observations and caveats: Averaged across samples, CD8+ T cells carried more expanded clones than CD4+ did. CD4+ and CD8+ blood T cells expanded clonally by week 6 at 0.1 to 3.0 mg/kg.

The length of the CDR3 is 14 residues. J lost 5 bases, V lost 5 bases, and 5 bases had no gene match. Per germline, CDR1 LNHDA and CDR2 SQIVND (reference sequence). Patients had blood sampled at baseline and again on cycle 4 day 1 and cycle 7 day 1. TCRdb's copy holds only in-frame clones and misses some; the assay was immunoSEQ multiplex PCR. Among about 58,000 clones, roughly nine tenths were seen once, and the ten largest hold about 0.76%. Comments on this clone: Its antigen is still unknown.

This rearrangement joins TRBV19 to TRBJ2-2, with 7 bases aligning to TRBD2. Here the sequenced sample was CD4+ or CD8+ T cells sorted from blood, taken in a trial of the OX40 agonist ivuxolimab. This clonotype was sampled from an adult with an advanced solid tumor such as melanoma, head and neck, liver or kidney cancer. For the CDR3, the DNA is TGTGCCAGTAGTCGGGGAGGGTTAACCGGGGAGCTGTTTTTT. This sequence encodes CASSRGGLTGELFF.